What follows are 32 T cell receptor beta chains derived from one specimen sequenced in a study of T-cell memory formation after mild COVID-19. One entry per CDR3 protein results from TCRdb running MiXCR on the 5' RACE reads. The sample shows around 400,000 distinct CDR3 sequences, approximately 25% of them seen only once. Sequenced: PBMCs or a T cell subset sorted from them (not recorded which). These receptors originate from an adult woman who had mild COVID-19 (a few samples of this study predate the infection). Cell type and time point are not known.

Many counts were recorded for this clonotype. This chain joins TRBV5-1 and TRBJ2-7, with D perhaps being TRBD1 or TRBD2 (5 bases each). There are 15 residues in the CDR3. Deletions cut 4 bases from V and 0 bases from J, with 14 bases between. Germline V lookup: CDR1 SGHRS, CDR2 YFSETQ. In DNA form, the CDR3 reads TGCGCCAGCAGCCCTCAGGGTGGGAGCTCCTACGAGCAGTACTTC. Translation: CASSPQGGSSYEQYF. Variable domain in full (rest from reference TRBV5-1 and TRBJ2-7): KAGVTQTPRYLIKTRGQQVTLSCSPISGHRSVSWYQQTPGQGLQFLFEYFSETQRNKGNFPGRFSGRQFSNSRSEMNVSTLELGDSALYLCASSPQGGSSYEQYFGPGTRLTVT.

The V and J genes are TRBV6-2 or TRBV6-3 and TRBJ1-2; D might be TRBD1 (5 bases). Germline assignment: CDR1 MNHEY and CDR2 SVGEGT. This CDR3 is 15 amino acids long. Trimming removed 2 bases at V and 8 bases at J, with 18 bases between. CDR3 in DNA: TGTGCCAGCAGTTACAGACAGACCCCCCGGAGAGGCTACACCTTC. It specifies CASSYRQTPRRGYTF.

CDR3 in DNA: TGTGCCAGCGATGCTGGAGGGTCCTACAATGAGCAGTTCTTC. Encoded protein: CASDAGGSYNEQFF. V and J are TRBV6-2 or TRBV6-3 and TRBJ2-1, with D possibly TRBD2 on 6 matching bases. Looked up from germline, CDR1 is MNHEY and CDR2 is SVGEGT. Trimming removed 8 bases at V and 1 base at J, with 12 bases between. The CDR3 contains 14 residues.

The sample holds a few counts of this clonotype. The conserved phenylalanine or tryptophan normally closing the CDR3 is absent here, so this likely arose from a read error. The genes are TRBV29-1 and TRBJ1-1, with a tentative D call TRBD1 (5 bases). Trimming stripped 7 bases from V and 2 bases from J, with 11 bases between. Germline V lookup: CDR1 SQVTM, CDR2 ANQGSEA. The CDR3 sequence is 12 residues long. The CDR3 DNA is TGCAGCGGTAAGACAGCTAACACTGAAGCTTTCTCT. Its translation is CSGKTANTEAFS.

There are a few counts of this clonotype. The CDR3 DNA sequence: TGCGCCAGCAGCCCTTTCTTCGGCACTGAAGCTTTCTTT. The encoded protein is CASSPFFGTEAFF. The V gene is TRBV4-1, the J gene TRBJ1-1; D is unresolved. Germline CDR1 MGHRA, CDR2 YSYEKL. This CDR3 region has 13 residues. V was trimmed by 4 bases and J by 4 bases, leaving 10 bases between them.

The genes are TRBV4-1 and TRBJ1-2, with TRBD1 as a possible D gene (5 bases). CDR1 and CDR2 from the germline V gene are MGHRA and YSYEKL. There are 18 residues in the CDR3. V was cut by 1 base and J by 4 bases, with 22 bases left in between. CDR3 nucleotides: TGCGCCAGCAGCCAAGTGGGCGGGGGTATTAAAGAGTCCTATGGCTACACCTTC. Translating it yields CASSQVGGGIKESYGYTF.

The chain links TRBV21-1 to TRBJ2-1; the tabulated D call, TRBD1, remains unverified against the DNA. TRBV21-1 is designated a pseudogene. The CDR3 covers 17 residues. This chain's CDR3 is CASSNRWGGTPYNEQFF. The CDR3 nucleotides read TGTGCCAGCAGCAACCGTTGGGGGGGCACCCCCTACAATGAGCAGTTCTTC.

This clonotype showed up just a few times. J is TRBJ1-5 and V is TRBV19; D call uncertain. This CDR3 contains 14 residues. The V and J ends lost 4 bases and 4 bases respectively, with 11 bases between them. From germline, CDR1 is LNHDA and CDR2 SQIVND (reference sequence). CDR3 region: CASSTLADNQPQHF. The CDR3 DNA is TGTGCCAGTAGTACCCTTGCCGATAATCAGCCCCAGCATTTT.

This clonotype was observed a few times. The chain recombines TRBV20-1 with TRBJ1-2; 8 bases are a match to TRBD1. The CDR3 is 13 residues long. After removal of 5 bases from V and 5 bases from J, the junction contained 7 bases not matched to a gene. Germline CDR1 DFQATT, CDR2 SNEGSKA (reference sequence). CDR3 region: CSAWNNRGYGYTF. CDR3 sequence (DNA): TGCAGTGCTTGGAATAACAGGGGGTATGGCTACACCTTC.

The chain uses TRBV7-9 and TRBJ2-1, with 10 bases lining up with TRBD2. V lost 5 bases, J lost 10 bases, and 11 bases stayed unmatched. The CDR3 contains 15 residues. The germline V gene has CDR1 SEHNR and CDR2 FQNEAQ (reference sequence). The DNA of the CDR3 is TGTGCCAGCAGCCCATGGAGCGGGAGGGCTGAGGAGCAGTTCTTC. Protein product: CASSPWSGRAEEQFF.

This clonotype was seen only a few times. The gene calls are TRBV9 and TRBJ2-3, with 7 bases that match TRBD2. The CDR3 runs to 16 residues. Germline V gives CDR1 SGDLS, CDR2 YYNGEE. Unmatched junction bases numbered 7, after V lost 0 bases and J lost 3 bases. In nucleotides, the CDR3 is TGTGCCAGCAGCGTAGCTGTCCTAGCGGAGACAGATACGCAGTATTTT. Translation: CASSVAVLAETDTQYF.

In this sample, this clonotype turned up a few times. This chain links TRBV4-1 with TRBJ2-7; 8 bases map to TRBD1. After removal of 3 bases from V and 1 base from J, the junction contained 5 bases not matched to a gene. The CDR3 sequence is 15 residues long. Germline V gives CDR1 MGHRA, CDR2 YSYEKL. CDR3 loop: CASSHLGQGSYEQYF. Here the CDR3 DNA reads TGCGCCAGCAGCCACCTCGGACAGGGTTCCTACGAGCAGTACTTC.

This clonotype appeared a few times. This chain connects TRBV30 to TRBJ1-3, with 8 bases fitting TRBD1. Unmatched junction bases numbered 10, after V lost 3 bases and J lost 0 bases. Germline CDR1 GTSNPN, CDR2 SVGIG (reference sequence). CDR3 size: 17 residues. CDR3 sequence: CAWSLTGTGHSGNTIYF. The CDR3 DNA sequence: TGTGCCTGGAGCTTGACCGGGACAGGACACTCTGGAAACACCATATATTTT.

The genes are TRBV5-1 and TRBJ2-2; D possibly corresponds to TRBD2 (5 bases). V lost 0 bases to trimming and J lost 4 bases, with 10 bases between them. The germline gives CDR1 SGHRS, CDR2 YFSETQ. This CDR3 has 15 residues. The CDR3 region is CASSLGLKGTGELFF. CDR3 in DNA: TGCGCCAGCAGCTTGGGACTAAAAGGCACCGGGGAGCTGTTTTTT.

The table lists this clonotype with a few counts. This chain joins TRBV24-1 and TRBJ2-3, with a weak D call TRBD1 (6 bases). This CDR3 contains 14 residues. From germline, CDR1 is KGHDR and CDR2 SFDVKD. The germline V and J ends were trimmed by 6 bases and 5 bases, with 14 bases remaining between them. This chain's CDR3 is CATSRAGVQDTQYF. CDR3 DNA sequence: TGTGCCACCAGTAGGGCAGGGGTCCAAGATACGCAGTATTTT.

In DNA form, the CDR3 reads TGTGCCTGGAGTGTACGGGGGGTTAACACTGAAGCTTTCTTT. Protein sequence: CAWSVRGVNTEAFF. The rearrangement joins TRBV30 to TRBJ1-1; D is possibly TRBD1 (5 bases). Germline V CDR1 and CDR2: GTSNPN, SVGIG (reference sequence). The ends were cut back, 0 bases at V and 2 bases at J, with 10 bases in the middle. The CDR3 totals 14 residues.

The table lists this clonotype with a few counts. This chain joins TRBV12-3 or TRBV12-4 and TRBJ2-7; perhaps D is TRBD1 or TRBD2 (5 bases each). V was cut by 3 bases and J by 4 bases, with 13 bases left in between. This CDR3 is 14 amino acids long. As DNA, the CDR3 is TGTGCCAGCAGTTTCGCACTAGGGGCGTACGAGCAGTACTTC. It translates to CASSFALGAYEQYF.

This clonotype has only a few counts. The chain is built from TRBV12-3 or TRBV12-4 and TRBJ2-1; D is uncertain. Deletions cut 7 bases from V and 2 bases from J, with 15 bases between. CDR3 length: 15 residues. The CDR3 DNA reads TGTGCCAGCACCAGAGCTTTTGGGGCCTACAATGAGCAGTTCTTC. As protein: CASTRAFGAYNEQFF.

The chain recombines TRBV7-9 with TRBJ2-7, with no clear D. Germline-derived CDR1 and CDR2 are SEHNR and FQNEAQ (reference sequence). The germline V and J ends were trimmed by 2 bases and 5 bases, with 7 bases remaining between them. The CDR3 covers 12 residues. The CDR3 spells CASSLSWDEQYF. CDR3 coding DNA: TGTGCCAGCAGCTTATCATGGGACGAGCAGTACTTC.

Only a few counts were recorded for this clonotype. The chain couples TRBV6-4 to TRBJ2-3; 9 bases fit TRBD2. Germline V gene sequence: CDR1 MRHNA, CDR2 SNTAGT. This CDR3 has 14 residues. V trimming: 6 bases; J trimming: 4 bases; junction bases outside the gene matches: 5. The CDR3, as DNA: TGTGCCAGCAGCGCTAGCGGGGAGTCAGATACGCAGTATTTT. Protein: CASSASGESDTQYF.

This clonotype was seen repeatedly, ten times or more. V is TRBV7-6 and J is TRBJ2-7, with TRBD2 matching over 7 bases. The V segment lost 2 bases and the J segment 5 bases; nucleotides outside the gene matches: 3. Germline V lookup: CDR1 SGHVS, CDR2 FNYEAQ. This CDR3 region has 13 residues. The CDR3 region has the DNA TGTGCCAGCAGCTTAAGCGGGATCCACGAGCAGTACTTC. It yields the protein CASSLSGIHEQYF.

This clonotype was found many times. V gene TRBV4-1 combines with J gene TRBJ1-6, with D possibly being TRBD1 (5 bases). V lost 1 base and J 14 bases, leaving 15 bases between the germline ends. There are 14 residues in the CDR3. Germline CDR1 MGHRA, CDR2 YSYEKL. The CDR3 DNA follows: TGCGCCAGCAGCCAAGGCTTCGGGACTGGGGCCCTCCACTTT. Amino acid sequence: CASSQGFGTGALHF.

This chain joins TRBV5-1 and TRBJ2-2, with D unclear. CDR3 size: 12 residues. V lost 4 bases to trimming and J lost 9 bases, with 10 bases between them. Per germline, CDR1 SGHRS and CDR2 YFSETQ. The CDR3 DNA reads TGCGCCAGCAGCCGTACAACCTGGGAGCTGTTTTTT. Amino acids: CASSRTTWELFF.

This clonotype was found a few times. V usage is TRBV12-3 or TRBV12-4 and J usage is TRBJ2-2; 7 nucleotides line up with TRBD1. The V gene end was trimmed by 8 bases and the J gene end by 5 bases; junction bases not matched to a gene: 8. The CDR3 contains 14 residues. The CDR3: CASQGVVGTGELFF. DNA for the CDR3: TGTGCCAGCCAGGGGGTAGTGGGGACCGGGGAGCTGTTTTTT.

This clonotype was observed a few times. The chain joins TRBV5-1 to TRBJ2-3; no definite D call. The CDR3 is 12 residues long. Germline CDR1 SGHRS, CDR2 YFSETQ. V lost 3 bases and J 6 bases, leaving 8 bases between the germline ends. The CDR3 coding sequence is TGCGCCAGCAGCTCCCCCGCTGATACGCAGTATTTT. This codes for CASSSPADTQYF.

The V call is TRBV12-3 or TRBV12-4, the J call TRBJ1-2, with a possible D match to TRBD1 (6 bases). CDR3 length: 14 amino acids. V was shortened by 5 bases and J by 0 bases, with 10 bases between the two germline ends. The CDR3 protein is CASSQGQANYGYTF. In nucleotides, the CDR3 is TGTGCCAGCAGTCAGGGGCAGGCTAACTATGGCTACACCTTC.

CDR3 amino acids: CASGELGGKETQYF. CDR3 DNA: TGTGCCAGCGGGGAATTAGGCGGAAAAGAGACCCAGTACTTC. This chain joins TRBV7-9 and TRBJ2-5; D is ambiguous. Looked up from germline, CDR1 is SEHNR and CDR2 is FQNEAQ (reference sequence). Between the trimmed V and J ends, which lost 8 bases and 3 bases, there was a span of 16 bases. The CDR3 runs 14 residues. The whole variable domain, filled in from reference TRBV7-9 and TRBJ2-5, reads DTGVSQNPRHKITKRGQNVTFRCDPISEHNRLYWYRQTLGQGPEFLTYFQNEAQLEKSRLLSDRFSAERPKGSFSTLEIQRTEQGDSAMYLCASGELGGKETQYFGPGTRLLVL.

The gene calls are TRBV11-3 and TRBJ2-7, with 13 bases aligning to TRBD2. The CDR3 has 15 amino acids. V trimming: 8 bases; J trimming: 3 bases; junction bases outside the gene matches: 7. The germline V gene encodes CDR1 SGHNT and CDR2 YENEEA. In nucleotides, the CDR3 is TGTGCCAGCGGTTGGACTAGCGGGAGCTTCTACGAGCAGTACTTC. Its translation is CASGWTSGSFYEQYF.

V usage is TRBV12-3 or TRBV12-4 and J usage is TRBJ1-5, with a weak D call TRBD1 (5 bases). Trimming took off 3 bases at V and 2 bases at J, with 17 bases between the two ends. The CDR3 is 17 residues long. The CDR3 coding sequence is TGTGCCAGCAGTTTTTCGGCAGGGTCGGTCGGCAATCAGCCCCAGCATTTT. Protein: CASSFSAGSVGNQPQHF.

The chain recombines TRBV12-3 or TRBV12-4 with TRBJ1-1; perhaps TRBD1 as D (6 bases). The CDR3 totals 11 residues. V lost 3 bases, J lost 10 bases, and 9 bases lay in between. The CDR3 DNA follows: TGTGCCAGCAGTTTGGGGACACGAGCTTTCTTT. As protein: CASSLGTRAFF.

The chain employs TRBV7-6 and TRBJ2-2; TRBD2 matches 8 bases. V trimming: 6 bases; J trimming: 4 bases; junction bases outside the gene matches: 4. Germline CDR1 reads SGHVS; CDR2 reads FNYEAQ. The CDR3 is 14 residues long. CDR3 loop: CASRGLAITGELFF. In DNA, the CDR3 is TGTGCCAGCAGAGGACTAGCAATCACCGGGGAGCTGTTTTTT.

The table lists this clonotype with many counts. The J gene is TRBJ2-5, the V gene TRBV10-3, with D possibly being TRBD1 (5 bases). CDR3 size: 13 residues. Trimming removed 4 bases at V and 5 bases at J, with 11 bases between. Germline-derived CDR1 and CDR2 are ENHRY and SYGVKD. The CDR3 DNA follows: TGTGCCATCAGTGGGTGGGGCCAGGAGACCCAGTACTTC. This encodes CAISGWGQETQYF.